These 3 T cell receptor beta chains share one sample of origin, sequenced in a study of neurological immune-mediated disorders. TCRdb re-called the 5' RACE reads with MiXCR, one entry per CDR3 protein. The sample records roughly 100,000 distinct CDR3 sequences, about a tenth being singletons. Time point of the sample: longitudinal time-point 3. The sequenced material came from PBMCs. Source of these receptors: a female donor with HTLV-1-associated myelopathy (HAM/TSP).

This clonotype was recorded many times. The J gene is TRBJ1-2, the V gene TRBV28, with D tentatively TRBD1 (5 bases). Germline V gene data show CDR1 as MDHEN and CDR2 as SYDVKM. This CDR3 is built from 14 residues. The germline V and J ends were trimmed by 7 bases and 4 bases, with 16 bases remaining between them. CDR3 sequence reads: CASTEHGGSYGYTF. DNA of the CDR3: TGTGCCAGCACCGAACACGGGGGTAGCTATGGCTACACCTTC.

This clonotype has ten or more counts. The CDR3 protein is CASSEGANYGYTF. The CDR3 bases are TGCGCCAGCAGCGAGGGTGCTAACTATGGCTACACCTTC. V is TRBV5-1 and J is TRBJ1-2; D ambiguous. The germline CDR1 and CDR2 sequences are SGHRS and YFSETQ. This CDR3 comprises 13 residues. The V gene lost 4 bases and the J gene lost 0 bases, with 7 bases spanning the gap.

At least ten counts were recorded for this clonotype. J is TRBJ2-1 and V is TRBV28; 10 positions agree with TRBD2. CDR1 is MDHEN, CDR2 SYDVKM, per germline. The length of the CDR3 is 15 residues. V lost 3 bases, J lost 3 bases, and 2 bases stayed unmatched. The CDR3, as DNA: TGTGCCAGCAGTTTTGAGCGGGGGGGCTACAATGAGCAGTTCTTC. Translated: CASSFERGGYNEQFF. The complete variable domain, with remaining parts taken from reference TRBV28 and TRBJ2-1, reads DVKVTQSSRYLVKRTGEKVFLECVQDMDHENMFWYRQDPGLGLRLIYFSYDVKMKEKGDIPEGYSVSREKKERFSLILESASTNQTSMYLCASSFERGGYNEQFFGPGTRLTVL.